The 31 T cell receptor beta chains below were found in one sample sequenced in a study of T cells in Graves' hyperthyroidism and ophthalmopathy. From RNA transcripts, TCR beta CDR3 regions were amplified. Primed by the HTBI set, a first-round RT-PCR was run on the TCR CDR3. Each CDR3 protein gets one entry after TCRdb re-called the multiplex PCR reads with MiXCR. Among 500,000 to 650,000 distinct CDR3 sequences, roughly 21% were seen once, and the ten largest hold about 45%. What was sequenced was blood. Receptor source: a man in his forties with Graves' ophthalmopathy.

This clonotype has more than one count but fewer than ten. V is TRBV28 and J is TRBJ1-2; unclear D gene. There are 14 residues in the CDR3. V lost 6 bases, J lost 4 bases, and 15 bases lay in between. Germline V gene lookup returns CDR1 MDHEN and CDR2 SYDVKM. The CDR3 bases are TGTGCCAGCAGCTCAGAGGGCCAGGTCTATGGCTACACCTTC. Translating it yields CASSSEGQVYGYTF.

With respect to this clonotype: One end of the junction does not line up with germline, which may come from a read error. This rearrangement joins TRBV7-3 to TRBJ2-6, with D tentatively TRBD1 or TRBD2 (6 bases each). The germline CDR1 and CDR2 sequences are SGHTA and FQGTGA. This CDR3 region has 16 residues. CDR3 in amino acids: CASSLGAHPGASVLTF. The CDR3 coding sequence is TGTGCCAGCAGCTTAGGGGCACACCCGGGGGCCAGCGTCCTGACTTTC.

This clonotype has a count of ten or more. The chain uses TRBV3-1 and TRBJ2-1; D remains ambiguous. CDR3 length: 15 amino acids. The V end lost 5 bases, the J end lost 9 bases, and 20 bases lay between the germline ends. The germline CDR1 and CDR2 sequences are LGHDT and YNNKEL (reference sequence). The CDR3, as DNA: TGTGCCAGCAGCGCTTTCAGGAGTGGGCTCGTTGAGCAGTTCTTC. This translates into CASSAFRSGLVEQFF.

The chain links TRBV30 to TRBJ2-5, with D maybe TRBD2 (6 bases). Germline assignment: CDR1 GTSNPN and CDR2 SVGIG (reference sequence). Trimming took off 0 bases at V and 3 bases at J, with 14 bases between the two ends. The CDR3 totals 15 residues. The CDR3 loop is CAWSVAGWGKETQYF. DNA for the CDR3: TGTGCCTGGAGTGTGGCGGGGTGGGGTAAAGAGACCCAGTACTTC. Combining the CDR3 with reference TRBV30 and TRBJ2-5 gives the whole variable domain SQTIHQWPATLVQPVGSPLSLECTVEGTSNPNLYWYRQAAGRGLQLLFYSVGIGQISSEVPQNLSASRPQDRQFILSSKKLLLSDSGFYLCAWSVAGWGKETQYFGPGTRLLVL.

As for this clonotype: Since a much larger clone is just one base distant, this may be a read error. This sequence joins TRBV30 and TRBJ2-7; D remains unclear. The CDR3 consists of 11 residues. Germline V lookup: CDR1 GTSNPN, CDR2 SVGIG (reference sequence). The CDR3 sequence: CTGDRGDEQYF. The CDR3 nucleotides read TGTACCGGAGACCGCGGTGACGAGCAGTACTTC.

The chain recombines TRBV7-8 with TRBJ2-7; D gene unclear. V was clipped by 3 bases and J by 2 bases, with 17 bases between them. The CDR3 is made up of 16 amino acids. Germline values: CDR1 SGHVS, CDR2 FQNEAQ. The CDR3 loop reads CASSFSSRAGTYEQYF. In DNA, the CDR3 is TGTGCCAGCAGCTTTAGTTCAAGGGCAGGAACCTACGAGCAGTACTTC.

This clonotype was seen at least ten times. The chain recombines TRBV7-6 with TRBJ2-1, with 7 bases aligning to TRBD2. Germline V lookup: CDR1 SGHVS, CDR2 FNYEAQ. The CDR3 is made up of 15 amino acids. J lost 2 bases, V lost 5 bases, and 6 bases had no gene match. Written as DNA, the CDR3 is TGTGCCAGCAGCCCCATAGCGGGCCCCTACAATGAGCAGTTCTTC. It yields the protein CASSPIAGPYNEQFF.

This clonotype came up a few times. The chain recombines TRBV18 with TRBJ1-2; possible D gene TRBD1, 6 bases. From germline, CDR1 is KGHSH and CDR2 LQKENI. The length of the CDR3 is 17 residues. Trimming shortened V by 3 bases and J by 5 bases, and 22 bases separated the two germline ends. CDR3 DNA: TGTGCCAGCTCACCCCCAGGGCTAGCCAAGGGACAATATGGCTACACCTTC. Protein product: CASSPPGLAKGQYGYTF.

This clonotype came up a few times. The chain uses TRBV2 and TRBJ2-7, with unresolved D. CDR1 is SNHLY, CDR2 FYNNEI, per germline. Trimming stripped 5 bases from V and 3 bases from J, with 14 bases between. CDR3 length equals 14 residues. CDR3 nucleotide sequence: TGTGCCAGCAGTATAAGGACGAAGAACTACGAGCAGTACTTC. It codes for CASSIRTKNYEQYF.

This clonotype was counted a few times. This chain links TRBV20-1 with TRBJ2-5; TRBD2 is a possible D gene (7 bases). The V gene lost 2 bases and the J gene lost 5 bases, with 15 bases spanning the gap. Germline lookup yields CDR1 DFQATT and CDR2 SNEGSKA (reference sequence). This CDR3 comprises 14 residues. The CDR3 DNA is TGCAGTGCTAGATTAAGGGGGGGCCGTGAGACCCAGTACTTC. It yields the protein CSARLRGGRETQYF.

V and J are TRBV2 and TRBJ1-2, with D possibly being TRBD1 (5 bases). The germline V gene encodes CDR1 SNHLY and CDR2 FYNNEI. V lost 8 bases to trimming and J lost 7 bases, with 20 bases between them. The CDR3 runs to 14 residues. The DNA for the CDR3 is TGTGCCAGCGTACAGGCGGTGGATGGGTCTGGCTACACCTTC. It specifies CASVQAVDGSGYTF.

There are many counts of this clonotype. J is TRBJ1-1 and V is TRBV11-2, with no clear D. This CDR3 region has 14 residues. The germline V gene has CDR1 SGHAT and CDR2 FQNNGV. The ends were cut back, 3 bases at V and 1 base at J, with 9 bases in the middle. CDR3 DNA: TGTGCCAGCAGCTTGGTTTCTTGGAACACTGAAGCTTTCTTT. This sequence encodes CASSLVSWNTEAFF.

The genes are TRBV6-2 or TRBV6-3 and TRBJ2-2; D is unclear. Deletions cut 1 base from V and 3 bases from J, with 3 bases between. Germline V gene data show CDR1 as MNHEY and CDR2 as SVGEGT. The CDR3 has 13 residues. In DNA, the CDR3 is TGTGCCAGCAGTTACTACCACACCGGGGAGCTGTTTTTT. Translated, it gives CASSYYHTGELFF.

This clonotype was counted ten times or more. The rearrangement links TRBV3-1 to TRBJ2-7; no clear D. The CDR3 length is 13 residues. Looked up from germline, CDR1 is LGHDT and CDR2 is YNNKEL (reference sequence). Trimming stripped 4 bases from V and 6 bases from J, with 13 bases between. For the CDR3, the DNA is TGTGCCAGCAGCCCCGGACCACTCTCCGAGCAGTACTTC. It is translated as CASSPGPLSEQYF.

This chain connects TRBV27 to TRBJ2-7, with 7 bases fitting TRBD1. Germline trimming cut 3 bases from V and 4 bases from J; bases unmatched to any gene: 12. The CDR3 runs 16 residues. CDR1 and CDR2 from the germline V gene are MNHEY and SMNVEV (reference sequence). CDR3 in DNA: TGTGCCAGCAGTTTTCTTGGACAGGACGGACTTTACGAGCAGTACTTC. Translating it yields CASSFLGQDGLYEQYF.

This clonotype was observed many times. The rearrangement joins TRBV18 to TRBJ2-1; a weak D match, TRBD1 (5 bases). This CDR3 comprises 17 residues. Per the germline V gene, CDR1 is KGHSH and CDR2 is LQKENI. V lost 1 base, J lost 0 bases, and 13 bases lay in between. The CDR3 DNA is TGTGCCAGCTCACCACGGGAAGGGGCCATCTCCTACAATGAGCAGTTCTTC. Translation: CASSPREGAISYNEQFF.

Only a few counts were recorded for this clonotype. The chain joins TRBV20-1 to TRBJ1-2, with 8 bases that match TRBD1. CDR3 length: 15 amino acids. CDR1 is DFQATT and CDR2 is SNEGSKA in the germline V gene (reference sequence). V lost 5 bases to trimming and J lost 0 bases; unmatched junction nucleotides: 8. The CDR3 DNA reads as TGCAGTGCTTTCCTGACGACAGGGGCTAACTATGGCTACACCTTC. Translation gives CSAFLTTGANYGYTF.

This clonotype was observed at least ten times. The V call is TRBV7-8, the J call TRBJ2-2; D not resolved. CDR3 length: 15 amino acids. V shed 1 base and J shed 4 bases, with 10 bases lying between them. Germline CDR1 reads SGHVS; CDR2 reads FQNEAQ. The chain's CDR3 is CASSLVGSSTGELFF. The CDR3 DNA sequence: TGTGCCAGCAGCTTAGTCGGCAGCTCCACCGGGGAGCTGTTTTTT.

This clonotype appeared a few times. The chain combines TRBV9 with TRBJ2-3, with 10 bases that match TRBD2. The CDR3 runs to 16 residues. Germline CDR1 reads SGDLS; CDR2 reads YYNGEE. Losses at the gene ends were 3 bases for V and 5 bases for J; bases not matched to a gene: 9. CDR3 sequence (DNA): TGTGCCAGCAGCGCTTGGAGCGGGGGGGCCCGAGATACGCAGTATTTT. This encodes CASSAWSGGARDTQYF.

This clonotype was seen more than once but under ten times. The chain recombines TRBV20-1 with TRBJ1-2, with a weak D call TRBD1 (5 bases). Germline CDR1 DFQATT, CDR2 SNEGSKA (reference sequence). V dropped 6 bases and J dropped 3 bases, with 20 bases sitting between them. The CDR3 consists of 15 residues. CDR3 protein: CSALTPRARDYGYTF. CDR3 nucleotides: TGCAGTGCCCTAACACCACGGGCCAGGGACTATGGCTACACCTTC.

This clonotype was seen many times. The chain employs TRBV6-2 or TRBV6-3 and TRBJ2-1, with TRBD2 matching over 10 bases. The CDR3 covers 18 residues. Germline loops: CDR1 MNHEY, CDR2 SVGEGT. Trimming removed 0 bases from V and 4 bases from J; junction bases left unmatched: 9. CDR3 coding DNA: TGTGCCAGCAGTTACTCCCCCCCAGCGGGAGGGGTATACAATGAGCAGTTCTTC. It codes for CASSYSPPAGGVYNEQFF.

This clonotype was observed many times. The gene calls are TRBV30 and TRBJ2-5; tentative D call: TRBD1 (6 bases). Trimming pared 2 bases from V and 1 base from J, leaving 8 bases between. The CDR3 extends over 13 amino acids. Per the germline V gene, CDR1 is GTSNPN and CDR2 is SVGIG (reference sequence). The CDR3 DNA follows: TGTGCCTGGAGTCGGACAGTCCAAGAGACCCAGTACTTC. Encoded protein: CAWSRTVQETQYF.

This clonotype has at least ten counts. The CDR3 DNA reads TGTGCCAGCAGTGGAGCCGACAGGGCAGAGACCCAGTACTTC. Translating it yields CASSGADRAETQYF. The chain is built from TRBV2 and TRBJ2-5, with 7 nucleotides matching TRBD1. Germline assignment: CDR1 SNHLY and CDR2 FYNNEI. This CDR3 is 14 amino acids long. J was trimmed by 4 bases and V by 4 bases; bases with no gene match: 6.

As DNA, the CDR3 is TGTGCCAGCAGCGTAGTAGGCGGGAGGGCGAATGAGCAGTTCTTC. This translates into CASSVVGGRANEQFF. This chain uses TRBV9 with TRBJ2-1, with 9 bases fitting TRBD2. The CDR3 runs 15 residues. Germline trimming cut 0 bases from V and 7 bases from J; bases unmatched to any gene: 5. Germline CDR1 is SGDLS and CDR2 is YYNGEE.

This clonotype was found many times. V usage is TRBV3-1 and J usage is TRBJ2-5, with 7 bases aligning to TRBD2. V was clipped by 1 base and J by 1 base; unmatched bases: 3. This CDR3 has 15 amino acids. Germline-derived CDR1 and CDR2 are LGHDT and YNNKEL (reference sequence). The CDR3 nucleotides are TGTGCCAGCAGCCAAGGGTCGGGGGGCCAAGAGACCCAGTACTTC. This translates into CASSQGSGGQETQYF.

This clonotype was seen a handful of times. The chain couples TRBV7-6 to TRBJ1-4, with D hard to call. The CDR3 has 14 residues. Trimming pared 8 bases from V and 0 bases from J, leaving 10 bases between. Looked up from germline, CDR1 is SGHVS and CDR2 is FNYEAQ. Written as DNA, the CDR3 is TGTGCCAGCTCGCATTCTACAACTAATGAAAAACTGTTTTTT. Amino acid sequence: CASSHSTTNEKLFF.

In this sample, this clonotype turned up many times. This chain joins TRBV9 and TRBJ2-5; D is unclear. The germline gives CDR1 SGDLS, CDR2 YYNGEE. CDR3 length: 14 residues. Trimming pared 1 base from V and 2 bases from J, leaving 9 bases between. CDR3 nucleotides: TGTGCCAGCAGCGTAAATCCCCGACAAGAGACCCAGTACTTC. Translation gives CASSVNPRQETQYF.

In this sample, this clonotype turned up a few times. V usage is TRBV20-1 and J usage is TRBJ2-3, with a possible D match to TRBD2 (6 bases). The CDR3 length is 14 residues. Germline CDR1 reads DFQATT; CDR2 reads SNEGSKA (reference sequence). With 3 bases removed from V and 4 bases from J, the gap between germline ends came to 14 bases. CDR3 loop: CSARDISGPDTQYF. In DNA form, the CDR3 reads TGCAGTGCTAGGGATATCAGCGGGCCAGATACGCAGTATTTT.

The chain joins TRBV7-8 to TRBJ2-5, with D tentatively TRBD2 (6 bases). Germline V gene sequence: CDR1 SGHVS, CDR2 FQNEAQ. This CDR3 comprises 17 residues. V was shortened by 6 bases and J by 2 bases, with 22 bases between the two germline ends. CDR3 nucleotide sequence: TGTGCCAGCAGACTCCACTACCCCGGGACTCAACAAGAGACCCAGTACTTC. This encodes CASRLHYPGTQQETQYF. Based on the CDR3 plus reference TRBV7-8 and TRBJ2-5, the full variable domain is GAGVSQSPRYKVAKRGQDVALRCDPISGHVSLFWYQQALGQGPEFLTYFQNEAQLDKSGLPSDRFFAERPEGSVSTLKIQRTQQEDSAVYLCASRLHYPGTQQETQYFGPGTRLLVL.

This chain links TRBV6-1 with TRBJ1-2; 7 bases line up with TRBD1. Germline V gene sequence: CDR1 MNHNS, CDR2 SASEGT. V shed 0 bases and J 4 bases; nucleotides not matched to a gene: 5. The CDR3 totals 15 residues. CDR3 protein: CASSEASTGSYGYTF. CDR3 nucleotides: TGTGCCAGCAGTGAAGCCTCGACAGGGAGCTATGGCTACACCTTC.

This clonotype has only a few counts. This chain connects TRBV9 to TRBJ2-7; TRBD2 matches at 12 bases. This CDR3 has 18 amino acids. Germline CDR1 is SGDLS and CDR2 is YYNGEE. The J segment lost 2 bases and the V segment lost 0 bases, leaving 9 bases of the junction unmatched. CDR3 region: CASSVGLAGGLDTYEQYF. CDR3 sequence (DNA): TGTGCCAGCAGCGTAGGCCTAGCGGGAGGGCTCGACACCTACGAGCAGTACTTC.